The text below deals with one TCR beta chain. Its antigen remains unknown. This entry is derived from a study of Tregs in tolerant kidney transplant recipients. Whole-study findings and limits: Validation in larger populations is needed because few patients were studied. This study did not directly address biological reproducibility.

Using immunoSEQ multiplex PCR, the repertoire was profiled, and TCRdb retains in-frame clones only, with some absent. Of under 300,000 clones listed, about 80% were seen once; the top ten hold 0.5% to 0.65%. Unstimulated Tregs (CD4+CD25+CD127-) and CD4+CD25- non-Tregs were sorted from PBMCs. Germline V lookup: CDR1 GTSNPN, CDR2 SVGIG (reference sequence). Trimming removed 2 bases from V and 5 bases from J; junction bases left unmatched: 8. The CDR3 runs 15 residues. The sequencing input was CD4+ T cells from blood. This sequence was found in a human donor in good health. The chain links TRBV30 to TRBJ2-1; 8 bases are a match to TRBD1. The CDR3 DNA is TGTGCCTGGAGTCATTCGGACAGGGCAGACAATGAGCAGTTCTTC. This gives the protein CAWSHSDRADNEQFF.